This entry features one T cell receptor beta chain sequence. Its antigen is unknown. The input lacks base qualities; no much larger clone sits a single base away. This sample was sequenced with an Illumina NovaSeq 6000. cDNA libraries for TCRalpha and TCRbeta were prepared by 5'RACE using constant-segment primers, with sample barcodes and unique molecular identifiers added. RNA was extracted from every sample with Trizol reagent. Libraries were amplified in two PCR steps, with a second sample barcode and Illumina TruSeq adapters added in the second step. Sequencing of the libraries was done on an Illumina NovaSeq, producing 2 x 150 bp paired-end reads. As for the original processing: The reads were demultiplexed and collapsed into UMI-guided consensus sequences using migec v1.2.7. Using mixcr v2.1.11, the UMI consensuses were aligned to TRA and TRB V and J templates and assembled into clonotypes. A clonotype was counted as expanded or contracted only when both edgeR and NoisET called the clonotype significant, with the noise models trained on biological replicates. For edgeR calls, the cutoffs were a false discovery rate-adjusted p below 0.01 and a log2 fold-change threshold of 1. As an exploratory analysis of dynamics, max-normalized trajectories of the 1000 most abundant clonotypes were examined by PCA with hierarchical clustering. Each responding clone was given a CD4 or CD8 phenotype based on the CD4+ and CD8+ repertoires, which had been sequenced separately. Through fastp at Q25 and MiXCR, TCRdb rebuilt clones from the public reads, retaining in-frame beta chains. Under each unique CDR3 protein, matching rows form one entry showing the most common genes and DNA. The V and J calls reflect TCRdb's pipeline rather than the authors' work. This sample is represented by roughly 480,000 distinct CDR3 sequences; around a quarter of them were singletons. The top ten clonotypes cover around 13% of the sample.

These data belong to a study of T-cell memory formation after mild COVID-19 (dated by TCRdb to the early 2020s). Context from the whole study: TCR sequence clusters from the two donors were found to be largely donor specific. The cohort comprised two young, previously healthy adult volunteers, one female and one male. Longitudinal TCRalpha and TCRbeta repertoire sequencing tracked T-cell clones expanding and contracting after mild COVID-19 in a couple of donors. The paper's findings and limits, for the study overall: Clones that contracted from day 15 to 85 showed balanced CD4/CD8 phenotypes, whereas a second wave of clones that expanded from day 15 to 37 leaned towards CD4+. Whether the second-wave clones peaking on day 37 were SARS-CoV-2 specific was not confirmed. Some responding clones were detected in pre-infection memory, suggesting pre-existing cross-reactive memory T cells joined the SARS-CoV-2 response. Contracting CD4+ clones were found mainly in CM and EM memory subsets, while CD8+ clones were enriched in EMRA. Only two mild cases were covered by the study, and larger cohorts that include severe cases with pre-infection samples were considered necessary.

Ficoll-Paque density gradient centrifugation was used to isolate PBMCs. Including cysteine and phenylalanine, the CDR3 has 13 amino acids. CDR3 DNA is the only sequence kept; it has 39 bases, read in frame from the first base. The V end loses 5 bases and the J end loses 6 bases, and a stretch of 14 bases separates them. The germline V gene (reference sequence) supplies CDR1 SGHAT and CDR2 FQDESV. The receptor comes from an adult woman who had mild COVID-19 (a few samples of this study predate the infection). The sample titles of this study are shuffled in the database, so cell type and time point are left out; the donor was told from shared clones. The specimen was PBMCs or a T cell subset sorted from them (not recorded which). The sequence links TRBV11-1 to TRBJ2-7, with TRBD1 tentatively as D gene (5 bases match). Here is the DNA: TGTGCCAGCAGCCCGAATACAGGTGCCGAGCAGTACTTC. This yields the protein CASSPNTGAEQYF.